The TCR beta chain under discussion was sequenced for a study of regulatory T cells in long-lasting Graves disease. As for this clonotype: Its target is unknown.

Whole-study findings and limits: Persistent patients shared more public clonotypes (2,741) than newly diagnosed patients (approximately 1,000). Newly diagnosed Graves' patients exceeded persistent ones in TCR diversity. Since the sample size was small, accuracy may have been reduced.

The time point: persistent/refractory GD, antithyroid drugs over 5 years with positive TRAb. PBMCs were the source of the RNA used for TCR sequencing. Combining iRepertoire HTBI primers with Arm-PCR of CDR3 regions, the authors built TCR beta libraries. TCRdb re-analysed the multiplex PCR reads in MiXCR, keeping a single row per CDR3 protein. The sample lists about 460,000 distinct CDR3 sequences, about 20% occurring once. Germline V CDR1 and CDR2: KGHSH, LQKENI. The CDR3 totals 15 residues. Trimming took off 3 bases at V and 1 base at J, with 12 bases between the two ends. This specimen consisted of peripheral blood mononuclear cells (PBMCs), obtained when the disease was refractory, from a patient treated with antithyroid drugs. The sequence was obtained from a female donor with Graves disease. V is TRBV18 and J is TRBJ2-5; possible D gene TRBD1, 6 bases. Here the CDR3 DNA reads TGTGCCAGCTCACCGCGACAGGCTATCCAAGAGACCCAGTACTTC. It is translated as CASSPRQAIQETQYF.